This T cell receptor beta chain stems from a study of beta chain features in type 1 diabetes. With 0 bases removed from V and 4 bases from J, the gap between germline ends came to 9 bases. Germline assignment: CDR1 MGHRA and CDR2 YSYEKL. The length of the CDR3 is 14 residues. Reverse transcription of all isolated RNA meant that expressed TCRB transcripts were sequenced. Clones were read by immunoSEQ multiplex PCR, and TCRdb kept only the in-frame ones, dropping some. The sample lists 850,000 to 900,000 clones, roughly 15% occurring once. Per donor, one heparinised blood draw averaged about 116 mL. Markers CD45RO/CCR7/CD25/CD127/CD95/CD27 served to sort CD4+ naive, central memory, regulatory and stem cell-like memory cells. This clone was counted a few times. Different DNA sequences within this sample yield the same CDR3.

The source is a woman aged 18-29 years in good health. Specimen: naive CD4+ T cells from blood. The rearrangement uses TRBV4-1 and TRBJ2-5; possibly TRBD2 for D (5 bases). CDR3 residues: CASSQDPSGETQYF. The CDR3 nucleotides are TGCGCCAGCAGCCAAGATCCCAGCGGAGAGACCCAGTACTTC.